This entry features one TCR beta chain sequence. Its antigen remains unidentified. The CDR3 is 15 amino acids. V lost 6 bases and J lost 0, with 12 bases in between. CDR1 and CDR2 (germline): MNHEY, SVGAGI. This sample stems from a study of CD8 T cells in Susac syndrome. CD8+ and CD4+ blood T cells underwent TCR beta sequencing. Study-wide results and caveats: The study acknowledged a relatively small number of individuals in its TCR sequencing and HLA analysis.

Random hexamers were used to reverse transcribe about 0.45 to 1 ug of RNA. TCRdb fed the immunoSEQ multiplex PCR reads into MiXCR, producing one record per CDR3 protein. The sample carries about 190,000 distinct CDR3 sequences, approximately 93% recorded once. The TCR originated in a human donor in good health. The sample taken for sequencing was CD4+ T cells from PBMCs. The rearrangement uses TRBV6-5 and TRBJ1-3; D gene uncertain. CDR3 DNA: TGTGCCAGCAGGCGACTACAGAGCTCTGGAAACACCATATATTTT. This gives the protein CASRRLQSSGNTIYF.